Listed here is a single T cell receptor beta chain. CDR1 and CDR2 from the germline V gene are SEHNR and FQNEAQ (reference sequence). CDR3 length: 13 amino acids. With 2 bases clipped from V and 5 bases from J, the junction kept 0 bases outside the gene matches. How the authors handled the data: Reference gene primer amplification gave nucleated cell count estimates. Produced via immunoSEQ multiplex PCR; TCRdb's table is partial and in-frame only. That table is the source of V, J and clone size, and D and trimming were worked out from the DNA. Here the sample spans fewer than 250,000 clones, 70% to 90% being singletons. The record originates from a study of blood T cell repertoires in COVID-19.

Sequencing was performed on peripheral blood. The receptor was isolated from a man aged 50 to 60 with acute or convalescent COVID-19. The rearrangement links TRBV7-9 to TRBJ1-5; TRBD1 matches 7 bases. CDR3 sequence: CASSLQGDQPQHF. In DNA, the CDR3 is TGTGCCAGCAGCTTACAGGGGGATCAGCCCCAGCATTTT.